This TCR beta chain was documented in a study of cytomegalovirus exposure and HLA in healthy donors. Vbeta (60) and Jbeta (13) primers were used in the PCR. Data came from immunoSEQ multiplex PCR; TCRdb stores just in-frame clones and leaves some out. The sample lists more than 65,000 clones; about 73% were seen once. Germline V gives CDR1 SQVTM, CDR2 ANQGSEA. The CDR3 is 13 residues long. V lost 5 bases, J lost 11 bases, and 11 bases stayed unmatched. This sequence joins TRBV29-1 and TRBJ1-5; 8 positions match TRBD1. This clonotype was obtained from a woman aged 60-75 years in good health and CMV-seropositive. The sequenced material came from PBMCs. The DNA of the CDR3 is TGCAGCGTTAGAACAGGGGGGGGGATGGCCCAGCATTTT. This sequence encodes CSVRTGGGMAQHF.